These 24 T cell receptor beta chains were all obtained from the same sample, sequenced in a study of T cells in Graves' hyperthyroidism and ophthalmopathy (dated by TCRdb to the late 2010s). The receptor library was made with multiplex PCR. The data were produced on an Illumina HiSeq 2000. The TCR beta CDR3 regions were amplified from RNA transcripts. A first-round RT-PCR of the TCR CDR3 used the HTBI primer set with the Qiagen OneStep RT-PCR kit. TCRdb redid the processing of the public reads, applying fastp at Q25 and MiXCR, and retained in-frame beta chains. One record per CDR3 amino acid sequence lists the most common genes and DNA. The sample table holds about 350,000 distinct CDR3 sequences, of which roughly 13% were seen once. Approximately 23% of the sample is taken by the ten largest. The sequenced material came from blood. The receptors shown here come from a woman aged 25-40 years with Graves' hyperthyroidism.

The V call is TRBV20-1, the J call TRBJ2-3; D remains unclear. V shed 1 base and J shed 4 bases, with 12 bases lying between them. The germline CDR1 and CDR2 sequences are DFQATT and SNEGSKA (reference sequence). The CDR3 is made up of 14 amino acids. DNA for the CDR3: TGCAGTGCTAGAGGGTCACTCAGCGCAGATACGCAGTATTTT. It codes for CSARGSLSADTQYF.

This clonotype was picked up many times. This chain joins TRBV5-1 and TRBJ2-3; D remains ambiguous. With 6 bases removed from V and 5 bases from J, the gap between germline ends came to 10 bases. Per germline, CDR1 SGHRS and CDR2 YFSETQ. The CDR3 sequence is 12 residues long. CDR3 sequence (DNA): TGCGCCAGCAACCTAGGCGGAGATACGCAGTATTTT. Protein sequence: CASNLGGDTQYF.

This clonotype was detected a few times. The J gene is TRBJ2-1, the V gene TRBV3-1; unclear D gene. Germline CDR1 LGHDT, CDR2 YNNKEL (reference sequence). The CDR3 contains 13 residues. Trimming took 6 bases from V and 6 from J, leaving 12 bases between them. The CDR3 loop reads CASSPPLSNEQFF. CDR3 DNA sequence: TGTGCCAGCAGTCCCCCCCTGAGCAATGAGCAGTTCTTC.

In this sample, this clonotype turned up many times. The gene calls are TRBV6-1 and TRBJ2-3; either TRBD1 or TRBD2 may fit D (5 bases each). V dropped 5 bases and J dropped 0 bases, with 21 bases sitting between them. From germline, CDR1 is MNHNS and CDR2 SASEGT. The CDR3 runs 18 residues. CDR3 protein: CASSHVMSKGPSTDTQYF. The CDR3 region has the DNA TGTGCCAGCAGTCACGTCATGTCGAAGGGACCGAGCACAGATACGCAGTATTTT.

This clonotype appeared many times. The chain has TRBV28 and TRBJ1-1; D perhaps matches TRBD1 (6 bases). The CDR3 covers 20 residues. The germline gives CDR1 MDHEN, CDR2 SYDVKM. V was clipped by 9 bases and J by 5 bases, with 37 bases between them. The CDR3 spells CARDSPYREVISGGGTEAFF. In DNA, the CDR3 is TGTGCCAGGGATTCGCCCTACAGGGAAGTCATTTCTGGGGGGGGGACTGAAGCTTTCTTT.

In its sample, this clonotype was seen many times. The chain recombines TRBV7-8 with TRBJ1-5; 8 bases are a match to TRBD1. From germline, CDR1 is SGHVS and CDR2 FQNEAQ. The CDR3 consists of 14 residues. The V gene end was trimmed by 1 base and the J gene end by 9 bases; junction bases not matched to a gene: 5. This chain's CDR3 is CASSLGRQGTPQHF. CDR3 in DNA: TGTGCCAGCAGCTTAGGTCGACAGGGGACGCCCCAGCATTTT.

The CDR3 reads CASGATGFGTGELFF. The CDR3 DNA is TGTGCCAGTGGTGCAACAGGGTTCGGAACCGGGGAGCTGTTTTTT. V is TRBV24-1 and J is TRBJ2-2; D may be TRBD1 (6 bases). The CDR3 length is 15 residues. Deletions cut 11 bases from V and 5 bases from J, with 20 bases between. From germline, CDR1 is KGHDR and CDR2 SFDVKD.

V usage is TRBV24-1 and J usage is TRBJ2-3; 12 bases fit TRBD2. Losses at the gene ends were 3 bases for V and 4 bases for J; bases not matched to a gene: 7. The germline V gene has CDR1 KGHDR and CDR2 SFDVKD. CDR3 size: 17 residues. The CDR3 coding sequence is TGTGCCACCAGTGATGAACTAGCGGGAGGTGTCTCAGATACGCAGTATTTT. Translation: CATSDELAGGVSDTQYF.

V is TRBV5-4 and J is TRBJ2-3, with a weak D call TRBD1 (5 bases). Germline V gene sequence: CDR1 SGHNT, CDR2 YYREEE (reference sequence). V shed 6 bases and J shed 5 bases, with 13 bases lying between them. This CDR3 comprises 13 residues. CDR3 sequence: CASTGLGRDTQYF. CDR3 DNA: TGTGCCAGCACAGGGTTGGGTAGAGATACGCAGTATTTT.

In this sample, this clonotype turned up a few times. V is TRBV7-6 and J is TRBJ2-2, with D uncertain. Trimming pared 6 bases from V and 3 bases from J, leaving 14 bases between. CDR1 SGHVS and CDR2 FNYEAQ come from the germline V gene. The CDR3 totals 15 residues. This CDR3 reads CASSKTPGYTGELFF. CDR3 DNA: TGTGCCAGCAGTAAAACTCCCGGGTACACCGGGGAGCTGTTTTTT.

V usage is TRBV30 and J usage is TRBJ2-2; D remains ambiguous. Trimming removed 4 bases at V and 3 bases at J, with 9 bases between. Germline loops: CDR1 GTSNPN, CDR2 SVGIG (reference sequence). CDR3 length: 13 amino acids. The CDR3, as DNA: TGTGCCTGGAATAGACGTTACACCGGGGAGCTGTTTTTT. It yields the protein CAWNRRYTGELFF.

In its sample, this clonotype was seen many times. The CDR3 sequence is CASSPPRVAGNEQFF. The DNA for the CDR3 is TGTGCCAGCAGTCCGCCCAGAGTAGCCGGGAATGAGCAGTTCTTC. The chain carries TRBV28 and TRBJ2-1; D gene ambiguous. Germline V lookup: CDR1 MDHEN, CDR2 SYDVKM. The V and J ends lost 5 bases and 7 bases respectively, with 18 bases between them. This CDR3 is 15 amino acids long.

This clonotype turned up a few times. This chain connects TRBV6-6 to TRBJ1-1, with D perhaps matching TRBD1 (6 bases). Germline CDR1 and CDR2: MNHNY and SVGAGI (reference sequence). This CDR3 contains 14 residues. V shed 1 base and J shed 1 base, with 7 bases lying between them. The CDR3 bases are TGTGCCAGCAGTTACTGGGGGCGGAACACTGAAGCTTTCTTT. It is translated as CASSYWGRNTEAFF.

This clonotype occurred a few times. V is TRBV7-2 and J is TRBJ2-5; TRBD2 is a possible D gene (7 bases). Trimming took 5 bases from V and 4 from J, leaving 23 bases between them. The germline V gene encodes CDR1 SGHTA and CDR2 FQGNSA. The CDR3 covers 17 residues. Written as DNA, the CDR3 is TGTGCCAGCAGCCACTGGAGGGGGGGGACGACGCGAGAGACCCAGTACTTC. This gives the protein CASSHWRGGTTRETQYF. The full variable domain, in which reference TRBV7-2 and TRBJ2-5 provide the parts outside the CDR3, is GAGVSQSPSNKVTEKGKDVELRCDPISGHTALYWYRQSLGQGLEFLIYFQGNSAPDKSGLPSDRFSAERTGGSVSTLTIQRTQQEDSAVYLCASSHWRGGTTRETQYFGPGTRLLVL.

This clonotype came up a few times. V usage is TRBV6-2 or TRBV6-3 and J usage is TRBJ2-1, with 14 bases identical to TRBD2. CDR3 size: 15 residues. V was clipped by 6 bases and J by 7 bases; unmatched bases: 5. Germline V gene data show CDR1 as MNHEY and CDR2 as SVGEGT. CDR3 DNA: TGTGCCAGCAGCCGGACTAGCGGGAGGCATAATGAGCAGTTCTTC. Its protein is CASSRTSGRHNEQFF.

This clonotype was detected many times. In DNA form, the CDR3 reads TGTGCCAGCAAGGGTGGGGAGACCCAGTACTTC. Translating gives CASKGGETQYF. V gene TRBV2 combines with J gene TRBJ2-5; D is uncertain. V was pared by 7 bases and J by 5 bases, with 8 bases between. CDR3 length: 11 residues. Germline V CDR1 and CDR2: SNHLY, FYNNEI. Based on the CDR3 plus reference TRBV2 and TRBJ2-5, the full variable domain is EPEVTQTPSHQVTQMGQEVILRCVPISNHLYFYWYRQILGQKVEFLVSFYNNEISEKSEIFDDQFSVERPDGSNFTLKIRSTKLEDSAMYFCASKGGETQYFGPGTRLLVL.

This clonotype was detected ten times or more. The chain combines TRBV2 with TRBJ2-4; the match to TRBD1 covers 8 bases. The CDR3 consists of 15 residues. CDR1 and CDR2 (germline): SNHLY, FYNNEI. The ends lost 5 bases at V and 0 bases at J; junction bases unmatched: 3. In nucleotides, the CDR3 is TGTGCCAGCAGTACAGGGGGACCAGCCAAAAACATTCAGTACTTC. It encodes CASSTGGPAKNIQYF.

This clonotype was detected many times. The chain recombines TRBV12-3 or TRBV12-4 with TRBJ2-2, with 8 positions matching TRBD2. Germline trimming cut 4 bases from V and 3 bases from J; bases unmatched to any gene: 4. This CDR3 is 15 amino acids long. The CDR3, as DNA: TGTGCCAGCAGTTATAGCGGGACGTACACCGGGGAGCTGTTTTTT. Residues: CASSYSGTYTGELFF.

The V and J genes are TRBV4-1 and TRBJ2-7; 7 bases line up with TRBD1. Trimming removed 2 bases from V and 2 bases from J; junction bases left unmatched: 6. The CDR3 is made up of 15 amino acids. Germline V CDR1 and CDR2: MGHRA, YSYEKL. CDR3 region: CASSQYRDRPYEQYF. CDR3 DNA: TGCGCCAGCAGCCAATATCGGGACAGACCCTACGAGCAGTACTTC.

This clonotype was picked up many times. This chain uses TRBV27 with TRBJ2-7; the match to TRBD1 covers 9 bases. V was pared by 2 bases and J by 4 bases, with 12 bases of the junction left unmatched. Germline V gene lookup returns CDR1 MNHEY and CDR2 SMNVEV (reference sequence). This CDR3 comprises 17 residues. This chain's CDR3 is CASSLLSGTGLTYEQYF. CDR3 coding DNA: TGTGCCAGCAGTTTACTCTCCGGGACAGGGCTTACTTACGAGCAGTACTTC.

This clonotype was detected many times. The CDR3 region is CASSLGTSGRNEQYF. CDR3 nucleotides: TGTGCCAGCAGTCTCGGGACTAGCGGGAGGAACGAGCAGTACTTC. The V and J genes are TRBV28 and TRBJ2-7; 15 nucleotides agree with TRBD2. The CDR3 runs 15 residues. CDR1 is MDHEN, CDR2 SYDVKM, per germline. J gave up 5 bases and V 5 bases, and 4 bases lay outside the gene matches.

The sample holds many counts of this clonotype. The genes are TRBV10-1 and TRBJ2-3, with 8 bases matching TRBD1. The trim removed 2 bases at V and 3 bases at J, leaving 4 bases unmatched. Germline V gene data show CDR1 as WNHNN and CDR2 as SYGVQD (reference sequence). The CDR3 loop spans 15 amino acids. CDR3 sequence (DNA): TGCGCCAGCAGTGAGGACAGGGGACGAACAGATACGCAGTATTTT. Translating it yields CASSEDRGRTDTQYF.

The CDR3 DNA is TGTGCCAGCAGCCAAGATGAAGGGGGCCATGGCTACACCTTC. As protein: CASSQDEGGHGYTF. The chain has TRBV3-1 and TRBJ1-2, with TRBD1 identical over 7 bases. The V gene end was trimmed by 0 bases and the J gene end by 6 bases; junction bases not matched to a gene: 4. In germline, CDR1 is LGHDT, CDR2 YNNKEL (reference sequence). This CDR3 contains 14 residues.

This clonotype was recorded at least ten times. The chain is built from TRBV6-5 and TRBJ1-1; D ambiguous. The V gene lost 2 bases and the J gene lost 0 bases, with 10 bases spanning the gap. The CDR3 loop spans 15 amino acids. The germline CDR1 and CDR2 sequences are MNHEY and SVGAGI. The CDR3 here is CASSYGLQLNTEAFF. DNA for the CDR3: TGTGCCAGCAGTTACGGTCTCCAGCTGAACACTGAAGCTTTCTTT.